This T cell receptor beta chain was identified during a study of beta chain features in type 1 diabetes. Overall study findings and caveats: Sequencing from cDNA could over-represent high-TCR-expressing cells.

Reverse transcription of all isolated RNA meant that expressed TCRB transcripts were sequenced. Clones were read by immunoSEQ multiplex PCR, and TCRdb kept only the in-frame ones, dropping some. Altogether just over 450,000 clones are present, around 30% being singletons, with the ten largest covering about 0.065%. Every participating donor gave one draw, a heparinised blood sample averaging about 100 mL. V shed 1 base and J shed 2 bases, with 5 bases lying between them. Germline assignment: CDR1 LGHNA and CDR2 YNFKEQ. This CDR3 comprises 13 residues. Notes on this clone: Antigen unknown.

This sequence joins TRBV4-2 and TRBJ1-2, with no clear D. The clonotype was recovered from a man between 18 and 29 years old in good health. Material: naive CD4+ T cells from blood. The CDR3 nucleotides are TGTGCCAGCAGCCAAGGGCAGAACTATGGCTACACCTTC. Protein product: CASSQGQNYGYTF.